The clone carrying this T cell receptor beta chain has only one observation. Its antigen remains unknown. These data belong to a study of OX40 agonist ivuxolimab in advanced cancers. Across the whole study: Patients were infused with ivuxolimab every 2 weeks at 0.01 to 10 mg/kg. Notes on the study in general: Still undetermined is the antigen specificity of the expanded peripheral T cells. CD8+ T cells (on average) carried more expanded clones than CD4+ T cells.

Here immunoSEQ multiplex PCR was the method, and the copy in TCRdb shows in-frame clones only, minus some. There are 90,000 to 100,000 clones in the sample; roughly 90% occur only once, and roughly 0.17% lies in the top ten. The CDR3 sequence is 14 residues long. Germline assignment: CDR1 SNHLY and CDR2 FYNNEI. V lost 7 bases and J 3 bases, leaving 15 bases between the germline ends. Any history of autoimmune disease or systemic immunosuppression disqualified patients. The source of this sequence is an adult with an advanced solid tumor such as melanoma, head and neck, liver or kidney cancer. The sample in question was CD4+ or CD8+ T cells sorted from blood, obtained in a trial of the OX40 agonist ivuxolimab. V is TRBV2 and J is TRBJ1-1, with D possibly TRBD1 on 5 matching bases. CDR3 sequence: CASTEPGWHTEAFF. The CDR3 coding sequence is TGTGCCAGCACCGAACCAGGGTGGCACACTGAAGCTTTCTTT.